Below, 13 T cell receptor beta chains from the same sample are listed, as sequenced in a study of blood T cell repertoires in COVID-19. Profiling relied on immunoSEQ multiplex PCR, and the TCRdb table lists in-frame clones only, not all of them. The table lists about 220,000 clones, more than 75% of them singletons, with 4.5% to 5.5% in the top ten. The sample was peripheral blood. The receptors were gathered from a woman in her 70s with COVID-19, enrolled during active disease.

The chain links TRBV7-9 to TRBJ2-1, with 7 bases matching TRBD1. The V and J ends lost 4 bases and 2 bases, in that order; junction bases with no gene match: 2. The CDR3 runs 14 residues. Germline V gives CDR1 SEHNR, CDR2 FQNEAQ (reference sequence). The CDR3 sequence: CASSSTGTYNEQFF. For the CDR3, the DNA is TGTGCCAGCAGCTCGACAGGGACCTACAATGAGCAGTTCTTC. The variable domain in full, completed from reference TRBV7-9 and TRBJ2-1, reads DTGVSQNPRHKITKRGQNVTFRCDPISEHNRLYWYRQTLGQGPEFLTYFQNEAQLEKSRLLSDRFSAERPKGSFSTLEIQRTEQGDSAMYLCASSSTGTYNEQFFGPGTRLTVL.

The genes are TRBV6-2 or TRBV6-3 and TRBJ2-7; a possible D gene is TRBD1 (6 bases). V lost 2 bases and J lost 4, with 12 bases in between. The germline CDR1 and CDR2 sequences are MNHEY and SVGEGT. The CDR3 totals 14 residues. This chain's CDR3 is CASSYKKGGYEQYF. DNA of the CDR3: TGTGCCAGCAGTTACAAGAAAGGGGGATACGAGCAGTACTTC.

This chain links TRBV28 with TRBJ2-7; TRBD1 agrees at 7 bases. J was trimmed by 1 base and V by 10 bases; bases with no gene match: 10. Germline lookup yields CDR1 MDHEN and CDR2 SYDVKM. The CDR3 covers 14 residues. Here the CDR3 DNA reads TGTGCCACCCGAGGACAGGTAGGATCCTACGAGCAGTACTTC. It translates to CATRGQVGSYEQYF.

The chain links TRBV18 to TRBJ1-1; D not certain. Germline-derived CDR1 and CDR2 are KGHSH and LQKENI. V gave up 6 bases and J gave up 3 bases, with 14 bases separating them. This CDR3 contains 14 residues. The CDR3, as DNA: TGTGCCAGCTCGGATCAGGCCTGGGACACTGAAGCTTTCTTT. Its protein product is CASSDQAWDTEAFF.

This sequence joins TRBV27 and TRBJ1-1; 8 nucleotides align to TRBD1. Per the germline V gene, CDR1 is MNHEY and CDR2 is SMNVEV (reference sequence). The CDR3 is 16 residues long. Unmatched junction bases numbered 7, after V lost 4 bases and J lost 0 bases. CDR3 sequence (DNA): TGTGCCAGCAGTTCGGGACAGGTTCGCATGAACACTGAAGCTTTCTTT. Protein: CASSSGQVRMNTEAFF.

This chain's CDR3 is CASSPHTSSGSTYNEQFF. In nucleotides, the CDR3 is TGTGCCAGCAGCCCCCACACGAGTAGCGGGAGTACCTACAATGAGCAGTTCTTC. The rearrangement uses TRBV7-9 and TRBJ2-1; TRBD2 matches at 9 bases. The CDR3 is 18 amino acids. Germline V gene lookup returns CDR1 SEHNR and CDR2 FQNEAQ (reference sequence). J was trimmed by 2 bases and V by 5 bases; bases with no gene match: 13. The whole variable domain, filled in from reference TRBV7-9 and TRBJ2-1, reads DTGVSQNPRHKITKRGQNVTFRCDPISEHNRLYWYRQTLGQGPEFLTYFQNEAQLEKSRLLSDRFSAERPKGSFSTLEIQRTEQGDSAMYLCASSPHTSSGSTYNEQFFGPGTRLTVL.

This clone turned up a few times. The V and J genes are TRBV5-3 and TRBJ1-5, with 8 bases aligning to TRBD1. TRBV5-3 counts as an open reading frame of uncertain function. This CDR3 contains 16 residues. With 0 bases clipped from V and 5 bases from J, the junction kept 7 bases outside the gene matches. The CDR3 coding sequence is TGTGCCAGAAGCTTGGGGGACAGGAGGGGCGATCAGCCCCAGCATTTT. Its translation is CARSLGDRRGDQPQHF.

This sequence joins TRBV7-2 and TRBJ2-6, with 10 bases that match TRBD1. This CDR3 has 17 amino acids. With 5 bases clipped from V and 2 bases from J, the junction kept 6 bases outside the gene matches. Germline assignment: CDR1 SGHTA and CDR2 FQGNSA. CDR3 residues: CASSPGQGGTGANVLTF. CDR3 nucleotides: TGTGCCAGCAGCCCTGGACAGGGGGGTACTGGGGCCAACGTCCTGACTTTC.

The chain uses TRBV28 and TRBJ2-2; maybe TRBD2 (7 bases). Germline V gene sequence: CDR1 MDHEN, CDR2 SYDVKM. The CDR3 runs 15 residues. The DNA of the CDR3 is TGTGCGGTTCGGGGGGCCCGAGGGATTACCGGGGAGCTGTTTTTT. Protein: CAVRGARGITGELFF.

The count of this clone is one. This chain joins TRBV18 and TRBJ2-7, with TRBD1 matching over 7 bases. CDR1 and CDR2 (germline): KGHSH, LQKENI. CDR3 length: 17 amino acids. Trimming took 1 base from V and 1 from J; bases not matched to a gene: 10. The CDR3 reads CASSPLGPGTASYEQYF. The CDR3 DNA is TGTGCCAGCTCACCACTTGGACCTGGGACAGCATCCTACGAGCAGTACTTC.

This clone appeared a few times. This CDR3 reads CASSTLNSGANVLTF. CDR3 coding DNA: TGTGCCAGCAGTACTCTCAACTCTGGGGCCAACGTCCTGACTTTC. The rearrangement joins TRBV9 to TRBJ2-6; D is unresolved. There are 15 residues in the CDR3. V lost 5 bases and J lost 0, with 9 bases in between. Germline V gene lookup returns CDR1 SGDLS and CDR2 YYNGEE.

This rearrangement joins TRBV24-1 to TRBJ2-1; tentatively, D is TRBD2 (6 bases). From germline, CDR1 is KGHDR and CDR2 SFDVKD. The CDR3 sequence is 17 residues long. V gave up 4 bases and J gave up 9 bases, with 24 bases separating them. The CDR3 loop is CATSDLGTPDGDGEQFF. CDR3 in DNA: TGTGCCACCAGTGACCTCGGGACTCCCGACGGTGATGGTGAGCAGTTCTTC.

This chain joins TRBV2 and TRBJ1-2; 7 positions match TRBD1. The germline V gene encodes CDR1 SNHLY and CDR2 FYNNEI. This CDR3 region has 15 residues. With V trimmed by 2 bases and J by 5 bases, 8 bases remained unmatched. The chain's CDR3 is CASSERRGQTYGYTF. The CDR3 nucleotides read TGTGCCAGCAGTGAAAGGAGGGGACAGACTTATGGCTACACCTTC.